This passage covers 14 T cell receptor beta chains from one sample sequenced in a study of vaccination and CD4 T cells after COVID-19. Stated time point: late sampling 161 to 241 days after vaccination in three convalescent patients. MiXCR, run by TCRdb on the PCR reads, gives a single entry per CDR3 protein. The sample includes approximately 36,000 distinct CDR3 sequences, about 35% seen only once; the top ten take under 6.5%. The specimen comprised CD4+ T cells from blood, sampled about 7 months after SARS-CoV-2 vaccination. These receptors all stem from a human donor who had recovered from COVID-19.

This rearrangement joins TRBV7-3 to TRBJ1-5; the D gene is possibly TRBD1 (6 bases). The CDR3 sequence is 13 residues long. Trimming left V 5 bases short and J 7 bases short, with 12 bases between. Germline V gene sequence: CDR1 SGHTA, CDR2 FQGTGA. CDR3 nucleotide sequence: TGTGCCAGCAGCCCAGGACAGAACCAGCCCCAGCATTTT. It translates to CASSPGQNQPQHF.

This rearrangement joins TRBV7-9 to TRBJ2-5, with D possibly TRBD1 on 5 matching bases. Germline lookup yields CDR1 SEHNR and CDR2 FQNEAQ (reference sequence). V lost 1 base and J 3 bases, leaving 12 bases between the germline ends. The CDR3 spans 15 residues. CDR3 sequence reads: CASSLDVGREETQYF. For the CDR3, the DNA is TGTGCCAGCAGCTTAGATGTGGGGCGCGAAGAGACCCAGTACTTC.

This rearrangement joins TRBV20-1 to TRBJ2-2, with TRBD1 matching over 8 bases. CDR3 length: 14 amino acids. Germline V gene lookup returns CDR1 DFQATT and CDR2 SNEGSKA (reference sequence). The V gene end was trimmed by 6 bases and the J gene end by 7 bases; junction bases not matched to a gene: 10. CDR3 in amino acids: CSARTGLFVGELFF. Here the CDR3 DNA reads TGCAGTGCAAGGACAGGGCTGTTTGTCGGGGAGCTGTTTTTT.

Comment on this clonotype: A read error may be the cause here, since a much bigger clone is one base away. This chain joins TRBV7-9 and TRBJ1-6; 9 bases fit TRBD1. The CDR3 totals 15 residues. The ends lost 5 bases at V and 6 bases at J; junction bases unmatched: 5. Germline V gene sequence: CDR1 SEHNR, CDR2 FQNEAQ (reference sequence). The DNA of the CDR3 is TGTGCCAGCAGCAGACCGACAGGGGGTAATTCACCCCTCCACTTT. It yields the protein CASSRPTGGNSPLHF.

The chain is built from TRBV28 and TRBJ2-7; 15 positions agree with TRBD2. Germline V lookup: CDR1 MDHEN, CDR2 SYDVKM. The CDR3 spans 14 residues. V was clipped by 7 bases and J by 8 bases; unmatched bases: 6. The CDR3 reads CASTPGTSGRKQYF. Here the CDR3 DNA reads TGTGCCAGCACCCCTGGGACTAGCGGGAGGAAGCAGTACTTC.

This chain connects TRBV2 to TRBJ2-1, with a possible D match to TRBD2 (6 bases). The V and J ends lost 5 bases and 3 bases respectively, with 14 bases between them. The CDR3 runs 15 residues. Germline V lookup: CDR1 SNHLY, CDR2 FYNNEI. CDR3 coding DNA: TGTGCCAGCAGTATTCTTGTGGGGGGCTACAATGAGCAGTTCTTC. As protein: CASSILVGGYNEQFF.

The V and J genes are TRBV29-1 and TRBJ2-1, with 7 nucleotides matching TRBD1. CDR1 and CDR2 (germline): SQVTM, ANQGSEA. J was trimmed by 4 bases and V by 8 bases; bases with no gene match: 11. The CDR3 contains 14 residues. CDR3: CSLLPRDSYNEQFF. CDR3 bases: TGCAGCTTACTGCCCCGGGACAGTTACAATGAGCAGTTCTTC.

The chain recombines TRBV7-9 with TRBJ2-5; 7 bases fit TRBD1. CDR1 and CDR2 from the germline V gene are SEHNR and FQNEAQ (reference sequence). J lost 2 bases, V lost 5 bases, and 5 bases had no gene match. This CDR3 comprises 14 residues. CDR3 protein: CASSRTGQQETQYF. CDR3 coding DNA: TGTGCCAGCAGCCGGACAGGCCAACAAGAGACCCAGTACTTC.

This clonotype was found a few times. The rearrangement links TRBV28 to TRBJ2-7; 10 nucleotides line up with TRBD2. Trimming took 5 bases from V and 5 from J; bases not matched to a gene: 15. The CDR3 sequence is 17 residues long. Germline CDR1 MDHEN, CDR2 SYDVKM. In DNA, the CDR3 is TGTGCCAGCAGTCCACCGGGGGGTAGCGGGAGGACCCACGAGCAGTACTTC. Encoded protein: CASSPPGGSGRTHEQYF.

Written as DNA, the CDR3 is TGTGCCAGCAGCTTAGCCGGTAGCTCCTACAATGAGCAGTTCTTC. Translated: CASSLAGSSYNEQFF. The rearrangement uses TRBV7-2 and TRBJ2-1, with D hard to call. V was pared by 0 bases and J by 0 bases, with 6 bases between. This CDR3 is 15 amino acids long. CDR1 and CDR2 from the germline V gene are SGHTA and FQGNSA. Complete variable domain (other parts from reference TRBV7-2 and TRBJ2-1): GAGVSQSPSNKVTEKGKDVELRCDPISGHTALYWYRQSLGQGLEFLIYFQGNSAPDKSGLPSDRFSAERTGGSVSTLTIQRTQQEDSAVYLCASSLAGSSYNEQFFGPGTRLTVL.

J is TRBJ1-1 and V is TRBV29-1, with no clear D. Germline CDR1 and CDR2: SQVTM and ANQGSEA. The length of the CDR3 is 12 residues. The V and J ends lost 6 bases and 1 base respectively, with 9 bases between them. CDR3 nucleotide sequence: TGCAGCGTCGGCCGTCAGAACACTGAAGCTTTCTTT. Protein sequence: CSVGRQNTEAFF.

This chain connects TRBV2 to TRBJ1-2; maybe TRBD1 (5 bases). Trimming shortened V by 9 bases and J by 8 bases, and 19 bases separated the two germline ends. There are 13 residues in the CDR3. Germline V CDR1 and CDR2: SNHLY, FYNNEI. CDR3 coding DNA: TGTGCCAGACAAGGCAGGCAGGGTGTGGGCTACACCTTC. Encoded protein: CARQGRQGVGYTF.

In this sample, this clonotype turned up a few times. The rearrangement uses TRBV15 and TRBJ2-7; D ambiguous. Trimming removed 0 bases at V and 3 bases at J, with 15 bases between. The CDR3 sequence is 16 residues long. CDR1 is LNHNV and CDR2 is YYDKDF in the germline V gene (reference sequence). The CDR3 DNA follows: TGTGCCACCAGCAGAGAAAGGACCCAGTATCACTACGAGCAGTACTTC. This encodes CATSRERTQYHYEQYF.

The genes are TRBV20-1 and TRBJ2-3; a possible D gene is TRBD2 (5 bases). The CDR3 is made up of 13 amino acids. Germline lookup yields CDR1 DFQATT and CDR2 SNEGSKA (reference sequence). The CDR3 loop is CKLGFGESDTQYF. CDR3 nucleotides: TGCAAGCTGGGTTTTGGGGAGTCAGATACGCAGTATTTT.